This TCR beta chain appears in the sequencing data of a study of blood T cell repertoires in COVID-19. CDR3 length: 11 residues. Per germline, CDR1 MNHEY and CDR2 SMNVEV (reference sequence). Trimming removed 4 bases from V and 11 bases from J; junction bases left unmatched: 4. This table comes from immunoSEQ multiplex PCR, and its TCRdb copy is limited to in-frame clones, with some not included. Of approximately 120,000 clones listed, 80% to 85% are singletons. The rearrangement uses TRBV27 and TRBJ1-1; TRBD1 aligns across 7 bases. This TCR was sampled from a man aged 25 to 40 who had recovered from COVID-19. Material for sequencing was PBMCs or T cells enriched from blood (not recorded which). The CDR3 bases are TGTGCCAGCAGTTCAAACAGGGGTGCTTTCTTT. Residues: CASSSNRGAFF.